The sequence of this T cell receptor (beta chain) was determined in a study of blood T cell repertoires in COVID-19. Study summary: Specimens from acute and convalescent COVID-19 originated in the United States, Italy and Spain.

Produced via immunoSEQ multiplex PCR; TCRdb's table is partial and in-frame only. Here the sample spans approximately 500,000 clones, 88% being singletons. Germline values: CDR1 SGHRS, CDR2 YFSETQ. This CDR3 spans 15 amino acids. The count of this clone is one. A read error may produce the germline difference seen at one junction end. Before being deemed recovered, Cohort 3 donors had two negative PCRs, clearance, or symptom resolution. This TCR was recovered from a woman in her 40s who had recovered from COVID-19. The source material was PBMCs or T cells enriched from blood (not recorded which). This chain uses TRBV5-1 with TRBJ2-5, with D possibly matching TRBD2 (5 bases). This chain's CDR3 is CVSSLKLEGWRTQYF. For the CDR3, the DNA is TGCGTCAGCAGCTTGAAACTAGAGGGCTGGAGGACCCAGTACTTC.